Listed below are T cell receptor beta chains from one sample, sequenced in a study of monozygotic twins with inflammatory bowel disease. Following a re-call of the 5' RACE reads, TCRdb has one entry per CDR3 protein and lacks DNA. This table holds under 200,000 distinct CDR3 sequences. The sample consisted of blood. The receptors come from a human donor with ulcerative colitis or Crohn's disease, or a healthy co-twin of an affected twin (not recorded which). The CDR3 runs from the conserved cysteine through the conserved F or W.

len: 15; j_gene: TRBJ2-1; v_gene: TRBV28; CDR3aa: CASTLRDRGYNEQFF
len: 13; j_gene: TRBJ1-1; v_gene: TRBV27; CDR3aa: CASSLRDASEAFF
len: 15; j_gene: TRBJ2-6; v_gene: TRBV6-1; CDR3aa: CASSPTGSGANVLTF
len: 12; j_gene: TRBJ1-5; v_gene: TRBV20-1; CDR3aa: CSAAISNQPQHF
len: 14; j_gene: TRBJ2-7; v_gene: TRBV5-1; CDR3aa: CASSWRTGGDEQYF
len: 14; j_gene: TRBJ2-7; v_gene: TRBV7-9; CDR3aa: CASKIGSSSYEQYF
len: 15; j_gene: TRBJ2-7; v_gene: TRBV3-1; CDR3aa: CASSQDTGLGYEQYF
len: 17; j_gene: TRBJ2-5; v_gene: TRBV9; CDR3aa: CASSPTFRQPGEETQYF
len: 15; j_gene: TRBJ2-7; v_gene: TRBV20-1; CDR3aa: CSAPTWTSGSYEQYF
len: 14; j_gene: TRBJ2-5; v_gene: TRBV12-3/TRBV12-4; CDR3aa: CASSLNLAKETQYF
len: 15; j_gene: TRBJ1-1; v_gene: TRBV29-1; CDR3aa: CSVVNMVIRGTEAFF
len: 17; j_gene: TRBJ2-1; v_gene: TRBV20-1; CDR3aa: CSARRRTSGWVNNEQFF
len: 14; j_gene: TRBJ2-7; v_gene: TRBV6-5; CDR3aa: CASSYSWGAPEQYF
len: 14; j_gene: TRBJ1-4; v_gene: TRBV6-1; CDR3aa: CASKGNRVREKLFF
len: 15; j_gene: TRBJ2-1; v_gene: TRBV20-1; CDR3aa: CSANHPTSGLNEQFF
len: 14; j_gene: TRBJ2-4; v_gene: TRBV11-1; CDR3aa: CASSPGLVSNIQYF
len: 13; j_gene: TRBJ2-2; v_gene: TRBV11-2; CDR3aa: CASSHLRVGELFF
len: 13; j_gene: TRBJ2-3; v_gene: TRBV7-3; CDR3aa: CASSFTGSDTQYF
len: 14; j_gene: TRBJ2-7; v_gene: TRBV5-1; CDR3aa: CASSKDRGLYEQYF
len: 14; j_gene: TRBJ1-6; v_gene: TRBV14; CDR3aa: CASSQEGENSPLHF
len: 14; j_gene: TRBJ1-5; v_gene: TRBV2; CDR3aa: CASQGVRAHQPQHF
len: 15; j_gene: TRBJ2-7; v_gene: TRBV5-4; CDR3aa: CASIVRDGSSYEQYF
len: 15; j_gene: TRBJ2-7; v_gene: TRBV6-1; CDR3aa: CASSLTSENSYEQYF
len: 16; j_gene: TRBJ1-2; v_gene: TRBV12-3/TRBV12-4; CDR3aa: CASSLAAGQGASGYTF
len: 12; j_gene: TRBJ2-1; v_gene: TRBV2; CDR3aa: CASTKDYNEQFF
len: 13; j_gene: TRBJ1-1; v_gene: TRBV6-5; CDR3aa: CASGVRGNAEVFF
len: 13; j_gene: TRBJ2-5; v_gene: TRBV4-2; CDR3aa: CASSPGLGETQYF
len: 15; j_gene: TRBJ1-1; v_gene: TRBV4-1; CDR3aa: CASRGVKLLGTEAFF
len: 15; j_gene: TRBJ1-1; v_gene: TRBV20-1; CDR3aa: CSARRDRGQNTEAFF
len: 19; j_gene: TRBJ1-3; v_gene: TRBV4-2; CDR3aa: CASSQAVRVQGASGNTIYF
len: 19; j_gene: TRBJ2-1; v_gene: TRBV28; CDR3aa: CASSPSGLRPESSYNEQFF
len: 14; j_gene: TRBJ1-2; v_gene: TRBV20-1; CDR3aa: CSARETGAPGGYTF
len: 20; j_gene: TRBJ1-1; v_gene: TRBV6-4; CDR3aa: CASSDPGQGGSRYPRTEAFF
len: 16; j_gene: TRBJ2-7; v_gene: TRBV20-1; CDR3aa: CSARDGSSRFSYEQYF
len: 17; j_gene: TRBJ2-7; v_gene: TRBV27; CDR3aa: CASSSISDRELTYEQYF
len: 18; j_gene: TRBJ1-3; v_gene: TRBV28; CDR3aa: CASSFPSSQGITGNTIYF
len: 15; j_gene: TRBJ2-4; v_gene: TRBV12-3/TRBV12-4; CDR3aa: CASSLEGGLGNIQYF
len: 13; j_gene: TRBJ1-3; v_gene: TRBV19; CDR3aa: CASLAALGNTIYF
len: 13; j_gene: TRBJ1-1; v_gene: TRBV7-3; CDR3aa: CASSYRVGTEAFF
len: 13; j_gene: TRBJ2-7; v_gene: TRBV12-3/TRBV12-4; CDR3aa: CASSRDSYYEQYF
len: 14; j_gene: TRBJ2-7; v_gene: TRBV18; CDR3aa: CASSPRSGEDEQYF